The rows below give T cell receptor beta chains drawn from one sample of a study of shared clonotypes between healthy human individuals. Some clones are missing from TCRdb's copy, which holds only in-frame ones; the method was immunoSEQ multiplex PCR. The sample yields around 700,000 clones, approximately 79% seen once. Sequenced sample: memory CD4+ T cells sorted from blood. The receptors were sampled from a woman aged 25 to 39 in good health. Both conserved end residues are trimmed from each CDR3. A D gene is named only where the DNA matches it firmly. Some rows mark clone size as missing; the rest say once, few, many or name a class of expanded clone.

clone_size,d_call,v_call,j_call,cdr3_aa
-,TRBD2,TRBV2,TRBJ2-7,ASMRGGGSYEQY
-,-,TRBV6-5,TRBJ1-1,ASSYSVAPPNTEAF
-,-,TRBV2,TRBJ2-1,ASSGEIGTYNEQF
-,-,TRBV5-1,TRBJ2-3,ASSAGQLSTDTQY
-,-,TRBV27,TRBJ1-2,ASSGRYRDGYT
-,-,TRBV27,TRBJ1-1,ASSLAGMNTEAF
-,TRBD1,TRBV7-8,TRBJ2-1,ASSLQGANEQF
-,-,TRBV28,TRBJ2-5,ASSQGGQETQY
-,-,TRBV6-5,TRBJ2-2,ASTQTGELF
once,-,TRBV5-1,TRBJ2-1,ASSLADTSINEQF
once,-,TRBV11-2,TRBJ2-3,ASSLGGPRADTQY
-,-,TRBV10-2,TRBJ2-7,ASRGVSYEQY
-,TRBD2,TRBV5-6,TRBJ2-3,ASRLAGADTQY
-,-,TRBV20-1,TRBJ2-1,SASLAHEQF
-,-,TRBV5-6,TRBJ1-5,ASSWGGNQPQH
many,-,TRBV9,TRBJ1-4,ASSKGVGSTNEKLF
-,-,TRBV28,TRBJ2-7,ASSFPATYEQY
-,-,TRBV5-8,TRBJ1-5,ASSLYRGFSNQPQH
-,TRBD2,TRBV5-4,TRBJ2-7,ASSLTPSGEQY
-,-,TRBV6-6,TRBJ1-1,ASSQRGNTGAEAF
once,TRBD2,TRBV27,TRBJ2-3,ASSPGTSGRRYTQY
-,TRBD1,TRBV28,TRBJ1-2,ASRDRQGANYGYT
-,-,TRBV27,TRBJ2-7,ASRASGTHSYEQY
once,-,TRBV5-6,TRBJ2-3,ASSPDRSTDTQY
-,TRBD2,TRBV27,TRBJ2-3,ASSSLAGPTDTQY